A selection of T cell receptor beta chains follows, all from one sample in a study of blood T cells in healthy people across ages. MiXCR, applied by TCRdb to the 5' RACE reads, yields one record per CDR3 protein. The repertoire has roughly 700,000 distinct CDR3 sequences, about 52% of them found once; the top ten carry roughly 30%. Sequenced: blood. These receptors came from a woman in her sixties or seventies in good health. The CDR3 runs from the conserved cysteine through the conserved F or W. The D gene is left open where the match is weak.

TRBV10-3 | TRBD1 | CAIRPTSGTGRYEQYF
TRBV7-2 | - | CASSIESSRSFSYGQYF
TRBV20-1 | TRBD1 | CSAMSGQGKYGYTF
TRBV7-2 | - | CASSGILEPIAKNIQYF
TRBV9 | - | CASSVDVDTQYF
TRBV20-1 | TRBD2 | CSQSGRTYEQYF
TRBV7-2 | TRBD2 | CASSLEGTSPYEQYF
TRBV20-1 | - | CSATRPPGTGGTEAFF
TRBV12-3/TRBV12-4 | - | CAGSFFREQYF
TRBV2 | - | CASSWTTSFTDTQYF
TRBV29-1 | - | CSARPDSSIQYF
TRBV10-3 | - | CAISGPGANVPTF
TRBV7-9 | - | CASSLAVGRYGYTF
TRBV4-3 | - | CASSQDTGQGTPGANVLTF
TRBV20-1 | - | CSADVSRSSYNEQYF
TRBV5-1 | - | CASSEFYNEQFF
TRBV7-2 | TRBD1 | CASSLGGQIYGYTF
TRBV28 | TRBD2 | CASSPTSGSLLGQETQYF
TRBV4-2 | TRBD1 | CASSPPDRGVEGYTF
TRBV10-3 | - | CAISDLDTQYF
TRBV7-9 | - | CTSSPQGGGYNEQYF
TRBV24-1 | - | CATSDSHQPQHF
TRBV11-2 | - | CASSLDLASEQLPSTDTQYF
TRBV7-2 | - | CASSLRTASYEQYF
TRBV7-9 | TRBD2 | CASSFLVLAGAEQFF
TRBV25-1 | - | CASSEYNQETQYF
TRBV9 | TRBD1 | CASSLGQGGKNIQYF
TRBV2 | TRBD1 | CASSADRDTEAFF
TRBV12-3/TRBV12-4 | - | CASSLGGFSYEQYF
TRBV9 | - | CASSVGGGTLYEQYF
TRBV24-1 | - | CATSAPASSGANVLTF
TRBV4-1 | - | CASSLRGAGNSPLHF
TRBV20-1 | TRBD1 | CSARAPGQGFDEQYF
TRBV7-3 | - | CASSASEKGTQYF
TRBV6-1 | TRBD1 | CASSPPSPGGRKAGEAFF
TRBV30 | TRBD1 | CAWNRDRGHEQYF
TRBV7-9 | TRBD1 | CASSPGQGIAYGYTF
TRBV4-3 | TRBD1 | CASSFGQGAEQYF
TRBV4-3 | TRBD2 | CASSQAGVAGVVADTQYF
TRBV10-3 | TRBD2 | CAISESGGGNIQYF
TRBV29-1 | TRBD2 | CSVPRRAGASTDTQYF
TRBV20-1 | - | CSAKTGYGYTF
TRBV20-1 | TRBD1 | CSARVPGQGDKFF
TRBV20-1 | TRBD2 | CSDPTSPCQAAQYF
TRBV24-1 | TRBD2 | CATSDPLLAGGPLDTQYF
TRBV4-3 | - | CASSLTDGTPQHF
TRBV7-9 | - | CASRMAEFNNEQFF
TRBV5-1 | - | CASSSKDGGRQFF
TRBV2 | - | CASSALFGSYNEQFF
TRBV20-1 | - | CSAKGQLPGDEQYFGRWYTQYF
TRBV20-1 | - | CSAQAGTYNEQFF